Below are 23 T cell receptor beta chains sequenced from a single sample in a study of blood T cell repertoires in COVID-19. The data were produced by immunoSEQ multiplex PCR, yet TCRdb's version contains in-frame clones alone and is incomplete. The sample has about 120,000 clones; 84% are singletons. What was sequenced was PBMCs or T cells enriched from blood (not recorded which). Source of these receptors: a woman between 25 and 40 years old who had recovered from COVID-19.

V gene TRBV7-2 combines with J gene TRBJ2-2; TRBD2 aligns across 7 bases. Germline V gene lookup returns CDR1 SGHTA and CDR2 FQGNSA. V shed 1 base and J 3 bases; nucleotides not matched to a gene: 8. The CDR3 totals 17 residues. CDR3 bases: TGTGCCAGCAGCTTAGAGGTCGGGAGGTTGTACACCGGGGAGCTGTTTTTT. Residues: CASSLEVGRLYTGELFF.

CDR3 sequence: CASRYGTATDTQYF. The CDR3 coding sequence is TGTGCCAGCAGATACGGGACTGCCACAGATACGCAGTATTTT. The gene calls are TRBV27 and TRBJ2-3, with a tentative D call TRBD2 (6 bases). V lost 6 bases and J lost 2, with 12 bases in between. Germline V gene data show CDR1 as MNHEY and CDR2 as SMNVEV (reference sequence). The CDR3 is made up of 14 amino acids.

The V call is TRBV9, the J call TRBJ2-1, with 10 bases matching TRBD2. The junction had 13 bases not matched to a gene; V was cut back by 4 bases and J by 0 bases. Germline V gives CDR1 SGDLS, CDR2 YYNGEE. This CDR3 contains 19 residues. The DNA of the CDR3 is TGTGCCAGCAGCCCCCGGGGGATTAGCGGGGGGAGCTCCTACAATGAGCAGTTCTTC. It translates to CASSPRGISGGSSYNEQFF. Based on the CDR3 plus reference TRBV9 and TRBJ2-1, the full variable domain is DSGVTQTPKHLITATGQRVTLRCSPRSGDLSVYWYQQSLDQGLQFLIQYYNGEERAKGNILERFSAQQFPDLHSELNLSSLELGDSALYFCASSPRGISGGSSYNEQFFGPGTRLTVL.

This sequence joins TRBV2 and TRBJ1-6, with TRBD1 matching over 7 bases. V was clipped by 5 bases and J by 6 bases; unmatched bases: 10. Germline V gives CDR1 SNHLY, CDR2 FYNNEI. The CDR3 extends over 16 amino acids. DNA of the CDR3: TGTGCCAGCAGTAAAACACAGGGGACGGGTAATTCACCCCTCCACTTT. Protein: CASSKTQGTGNSPLHF.

The CDR3 loop reads CASSSLALSYNEQFF. The CDR3 nucleotides are TGTGCCAGCAGCTCTCTAGCGCTCTCCTACAATGAGCAGTTCTTC. This chain uses TRBV7-2 with TRBJ2-1; tentatively, D is TRBD2 (6 bases). Trimming cost V 4 bases and J 0 bases, with 10 bases left between them. CDR1 is SGHTA and CDR2 is FQGNSA in the germline V gene. CDR3 length: 15 residues.

The gene calls are TRBV11-3 and TRBJ2-5, with 7 bases lining up with TRBD1. The ends lost 4 bases at V and 5 bases at J; junction bases unmatched: 13. The CDR3 is made up of 16 amino acids. Germline V CDR1 and CDR2: SGHNT, YENEEA. The DNA for the CDR3 is TGTGCCAGCAGCTCACGAATACAGGGGACCGTGGAGACCCAGTACTTC. Translating it yields CASSSRIQGTVETQYF.

The genes are TRBV24-1 and TRBJ2-7; 9 positions agree with TRBD1. The CDR3 runs 15 residues. V was pared by 3 bases and J by 4 bases, with 6 bases of the junction left unmatched. Germline CDR1 is KGHDR and CDR2 is SFDVKD. The DNA for the CDR3 is TGTGCCACCAGTGATCCCAGGACAGGGGTATACGAGCAGTACTTC. Translation: CATSDPRTGVYEQYF.

The chain combines TRBV18 with TRBJ1-1; TRBD1 might be the D (6 bases). Germline CDR1 and CDR2: KGHSH and LQKENI. This CDR3 contains 14 residues. The ends were cut back, 2 bases at V and 0 bases at J, with 7 bases in the middle. The CDR3 here is CASSPGQLNTEAFF. The CDR3 DNA is TGTGCCAGCTCACCAGGACAGCTGAACACTGAAGCTTTCTTT. Looking up the rest from reference TRBV18 and TRBJ1-1 gives the full variable domain: NAGVMQNPRHLVRRRGQEARLRCSPMKGHSHVYWYRQLPEEGLKFMVYLQKENIIDESGMPKERFSAEFPKEGPSILRIQQVVRGDSAAYFCASSPGQLNTEAFFGQGTRLTVV.

This clone occurred a few times. The chain carries TRBV7-9 and TRBJ2-7; D is possibly TRBD1 (5 bases). Trimming stripped 3 bases from V and 1 base from J, with 7 bases between. The CDR3 is 13 residues long. The germline gives CDR1 SEHNR, CDR2 FQNEAQ (reference sequence). The CDR3 reads CASSFRQSYEQYF. The CDR3 region has the DNA TGTGCCAGCAGCTTCCGACAGTCCTACGAGCAGTACTTC.

The V gene is TRBV4-3, the J gene TRBJ2-7; 9 nucleotides line up with TRBD1. This CDR3 spans 17 amino acids. Germline V gives CDR1 LGHNA, CDR2 YSLEER. Trimming removed 0 bases from V and 1 base from J; junction bases left unmatched: 7. Written as DNA, the CDR3 is TGCGCCAGCAGCCAAGATGGACCGGGACAGGGTTCCTACGAGCAGTACTTC. Its translation is CASSQDGPGQGSYEQYF.

V gene TRBV4-1 combines with J gene TRBJ2-7; no clear D. The CDR3 length is 15 residues. Germline loops: CDR1 MGHRA, CDR2 YSYEKL. Between the trimmed V and J ends, which lost 1 base and 6 bases, there was a span of 16 bases. CDR3 loop: CASSQAVSLPSEQYF. The CDR3 DNA follows: TGCGCCAGCAGCCAAGCCGTCTCCCTCCCCTCCGAGCAGTACTTC.

This rearrangement joins TRBV28 to TRBJ2-1; the D gene is possibly TRBD1 (6 bases). Germline CDR1 reads MDHEN; CDR2 reads SYDVKM. CDR3 length equals 13 residues. Trimming took 6 bases from V and 6 from J, leaving 12 bases between them. The CDR3 region has the DNA TGTGCCAGCAGATCCCAGGGGCGCAATGAGCAGTTCTTC. It codes for CASRSQGRNEQFF. The entire variable domain, with the rest obtained from reference TRBV28 and TRBJ2-1, is as follows: DVKVTQSSRYLVKRTGEKVFLECVQDMDHENMFWYRQDPGLGLRLIYFSYDVKMKEKGDIPEGYSVSREKKERFSLILESASTNQTSMYLCASRSQGRNEQFFGPGTRLTVL.

The J gene is TRBJ1-6, the V gene TRBV7-3; the D gene is possibly TRBD1 (5 bases). The ends were cut back, 4 bases at V and 7 bases at J, with 14 bases in the middle. Germline values: CDR1 SGHTA, CDR2 FQGTGA. The CDR3 runs to 15 residues. CDR3 DNA: TGTGCCAGCAGCTCAACTCACGGGGGAAATTCACCCCTCCACTTT. Its protein product is CASSSTHGGNSPLHF.

The chain joins TRBV29-1 to TRBJ1-1, with D uncertain. V gave up 6 bases and J gave up 5 bases, with 13 bases separating them. CDR1 and CDR2 (germline): SQVTM, ANQGSEA. This CDR3 has 12 amino acids. The CDR3 DNA sequence: TGCAGCGTCTTTCGTTCCGGGACTGAAGCTTTCTTT. Residues: CSVFRSGTEAFF.

The chain links TRBV4-1 to TRBJ2-1, with D tentatively TRBD1 (6 bases). The V end was cut by 5 bases, the J end by 3 bases, with 11 bases between. Germline V CDR1 and CDR2: MGHRA, YSYEKL. This CDR3 spans 14 amino acids. The CDR3 DNA is TGCGCCAGCAGCTTCGGACAGTTCTACAATGAGCAGTTCTTC. This gives the protein CASSFGQFYNEQFF.

The CDR3 sequence: CASSPQLGGTGETQYF. The CDR3 DNA follows: TGTGCCAGCAGTCCGCAATTAGGCGGGACAGGGGAGACCCAGTACTTC. This rearrangement joins TRBV28 to TRBJ2-5, with 9 bases matching TRBD1. With 5 bases clipped from V and 5 bases from J, the junction kept 12 bases outside the gene matches. CDR3 length: 16 amino acids. The germline CDR1 and CDR2 sequences are MDHEN and SYDVKM.

The rearrangement uses TRBV7-3 and TRBJ2-1, with 8 bases that match TRBD2. V was clipped by 1 base and J by 4 bases; unmatched bases: 6. Germline assignment: CDR1 SGHTA and CDR2 FQGTGA. The CDR3 has 16 residues. CDR3 sequence (DNA): TGTGCCAGCAGCTTAATTTCGGGAGGGGTTTACAATGAGCAGTTCTTC. Protein sequence: CASSLISGGVYNEQFF. The whole variable domain, remainder taken from reference TRBV7-3 and TRBJ2-1, is GAGVSQTPSNKVTEKGKYVELRCDPISGHTALYWYRQSLGQGPEFLIYFQGTGAADDSGLPNDRFFAVRPEGSVSTLKIQRTERGDSAVYLCASSLISGGVYNEQFFGPGTRLTVL.

The gene calls are TRBV28 and TRBJ2-1; 11 positions agree with TRBD1. This CDR3 region has 15 residues. Germline loops: CDR1 MDHEN, CDR2 SYDVKM. The J segment lost 6 bases and the V segment lost 3 bases, leaving 4 bases of the junction unmatched. CDR3 in DNA: TGTGCCAGCAGTTTGGGGGGGACAGGGGGCAATGAGCAGTTCTTC. Translating it yields CASSLGGTGGNEQFF.

V usage is TRBV25-1 and J usage is TRBJ2-1; TRBD1 might be the D (6 bases). CDR1 is MGHDK, CDR2 SYGVNS, per germline. The CDR3 loop spans 16 amino acids. V was pared by 4 bases and J by 0 bases, with 13 bases between. The DNA of the CDR3 is TGTGCCAGCAGTGTGTCAGGGGTTATCTCCTACAATGAGCAGTTCTTC. This gives the protein CASSVSGVISYNEQFF.

The chain employs TRBV5-4 and TRBJ2-1; TRBD1 is a possible D gene (6 bases). Germline V gene sequence: CDR1 SGHNT, CDR2 YYREEE (reference sequence). The CDR3 contains 14 residues. Trimming stripped 4 bases from V and 6 bases from J, with 14 bases between. The CDR3 here is CASSRGQSRNEQFF. CDR3 DNA: TGTGCCAGCAGCCGCGGACAGTCCCGCAATGAGCAGTTCTTC.

This clone was seen just once. The rearrangement uses TRBV6-2 or TRBV6-3 and TRBJ1-5, with D possibly matching TRBD1 (6 bases). Germline V gene data show CDR1 as MNHEY and CDR2 as SVGEGT. Trimming cost V 4 bases and J 2 bases, with 15 bases left between them. The CDR3 is 16 amino acids. CDR3 sequence: CASSSRTARGNQPQHF. In DNA, the CDR3 is TGTGCCAGCAGTTCTCGGACAGCTAGGGGCAATCAGCCCCAGCATTTT.

This chain uses TRBV21-1 with TRBJ2-1; the D segment call TRBD2 is taken from the table without a DNA check. TRBV21-1 is shown as a pseudogene. The CDR3 covers 13 residues. CDR3 coding DNA: TGTGCCAGCAGGAGGGCTCCTTACAATGAGCAGTTCTTC. This encodes CASRRAPYNEQFF.

This chain uses TRBV5-1 with TRBJ2-2; no clear D gene. V lost 4 bases to trimming and J lost 7 bases, with 11 bases between them. Germline V CDR1 and CDR2: SGHRS, YFSETQ. There are 13 residues in the CDR3. The CDR3 bases are TGCGCCAGCAGCCTCGGGTCGGTCGGGGAGCTGTTTTTT. Its protein product is CASSLGSVGELFF.